The TCR beta chain under discussion was sequenced for a study of CD8 T cells in Susac syndrome. Germline loops: CDR1 SSHAT, CDR2 FNYEAQ (reference sequence). The CDR3 spans 15 residues. Random hexamers were used to reverse transcribe roughly 0.5 to 1 ug of RNA. Coverage of TCR beta CDR3 amplification by immunoSEQ multiplex PCR extended to 54 Vbeta and 13 Jbeta. TCRdb reanalysed the immunoSEQ multiplex PCR reads using MiXCR and keeps one entry per CDR3 protein. The sample contains roughly 200,000 distinct CDR3 sequences, approximately 95% of which appear only once. Blood CD8+ and CD4+ T cells underwent high-throughput TCR beta sequencing. FACS was used to enrich TEMRA cells, whereas the CD8+ and CD4+ T cells were obtained by negative isolation.

The material sequenced was CD4+ T cells from PBMCs. The TCR was taken from a human donor in good health. The V gene is TRBV7-7, the J gene TRBJ2-7; TRBD2 agrees at 7 bases. The CDR3 nucleotides read TGTGCTAGCAGCTTAGGGAGGGAAGAACCCTGCGAGCAGTACGTC. The encoded protein is CASSLGREEPCEQYV.